This is a list of T cell receptor beta chains from one sample in a study of T cells in narcolepsy. Clones were read by immunoSEQ multiplex PCR, and TCRdb kept only the in-frame ones, dropping some. Here the sample spans 25,000 to 35,000 clones, 86% being singletons. The sample comprised CD45RA- memory CD4+ T cells from PBMCs. The receptors come from a human donor with narcolepsy. CDR3s include the opening cysteine and the closing phenylalanine or tryptophan. Fields, in order: clone size, V gene, J gene, D gene, CDR3 protein, CDR3 DNA. A D gene is named only where the DNA matches it firmly. Only some rows state a clone size, as once, few, many or a class for expanded clones.

size: -; V: TRBV19; J: TRBJ1-5; D: -; CDR3: CASSIGGWDQPQHF; DNA: TGTGCCAGTAGTATCGGGGGGTGGGATCAGCCCCAGCATTTT
size: -; V: TRBV30; J: TRBJ2-2; D: -; CDR3: CAWSVSGHMNTGELFF; DNA: TGTGCCTGGAGTGTTTCTGGACATATGAACACCGGGGAGCTGTTTTTT
size: few; V: TRBV10-3; J: TRBJ2-1; D: -; CDR3: CAIGGGNEQFF; DNA: TGTGCCATCGGAGGTGGGAATGAGCAGTTCTTC
size: few; V: TRBV19; J: TRBJ1-2; D: -; CDR3: CASRARNYGYTF; DNA: TGTGCCAGTAGGGCCAGGAACTATGGCTACACCTTC
size: -; V: TRBV5-5; J: TRBJ1-1; D: TRBD1; CDR3: CASSPDRGTGMNTEAFF; DNA: TGTGCCAGCAGCCCGGACAGGGGCACGGGTATGAACACTGAAGCTTTCTTT
size: -; V: TRBV12-5; J: TRBJ2-5; D: -; CDR3: CASGLVFTYGQQETQYF; DNA: TGTGCTAGTGGTTTGGTATTCACCTATGGCCAACAAGAGACCCAGTACTTC
size: once; V: TRBV5-1; J: TRBJ1-1; D: -; CDR3: CASSLGGGRTEAFF; DNA: TGCGCCAGCAGCTTGGGAGGGGGTCGGACAGAAGCTTTCTTT
size: once; V: TRBV27; J: TRBJ1-1; D: TRBD1; CDR3: CASSFDRDTEAFF; DNA: TGTGCCAGCAGTTTCGACAGGGACACTGAAGCTTTCTTT
size: -; V: TRBV10-3; J: TRBJ1-1; D: -; CDR3: CAIRGRANTEAFF; DNA: TGTGCCATCAGGGGGAGGGCGAACACTGAAGCTTTCTTT
size: -; V: TRBV12-5; J: TRBJ2-3; D: TRBD1; CDR3: CASAFTGGIADTQYF; DNA: TGTGCTAGTGCCTTCACAGGGGGCATCGCAGATACGCAGTATTTT
size: -; V: TRBV7-8; J: TRBJ1-5; D: -; CDR3: CASSLVGINQPQHF; DNA: TGTGCCAGCAGCTTAGTGGGTATCAATCAGCCCCAGCATTTT
size: -; V: TRBV6-5; J: TRBJ1-6; D: -; CDR3: CASSGGGRQWSPLHF; DNA: TGTGCCAGCAGTGGGGGGGGGCGGCAGTGGTCACCCCTCCACTTT
size: -; V: TRBV2; J: TRBJ1-1; D: -; CDR3: CASSTSMNTEAFF; DNA: TGTGCCAGCAGTACAAGTATGAACACTGAAGCTTTCTTT
size: few; V: TRBV19; J: TRBJ1-6; D: TRBD1; CDR3: CASSTTGDAYNSPLHF; DNA: TGTGCCAGTAGTACCACAGGGGACGCCTATAATTCACCCCTCCACTTT
size: -; V: TRBV7-9; J: TRBJ1-6; D: TRBD1; CDR3: CASSRGQGESPLHF; DNA: TGTGCCAGCAGCCGTGGACAGGGGGAATCACCCCTCCACTTT
size: -; V: TRBV9; J: TRBJ2-3; D: -; CDR3: CASSVYGSTDTQYF; DNA: TGTGCCAGCAGCGTATACGGGAGCACAGATACGCAGTATTTT
size: -; V: TRBV7-9; J: TRBJ2-2; D: TRBD1; CDR3: CASRPDRAGELFF; DNA: TGTGCCAGCAGACCGGACAGGGCCGGGGAGCTGTTTTTT
size: -; V: TRBV4-1; J: TRBJ1-2; D: -; CDR3: CASSQDRRGLNYGYTF; DNA: TGCGCCAGCAGCCAAGATCGTAGAGGCCTTAACTATGGCTACACCTTC
size: -; V: TRBV6-1; J: TRBJ1-2; D: -; CDR3: CASRHGTLYYGYTF; DNA: TGTGCCAGCAGGCACGGGACACTTTACTATGGCTACACCTTC
size: -; V: TRBV14; J: TRBJ2-1; D: -; CDR3: CASSQVGIGDEQFF; DNA: TGTGCCAGCAGCCAAGTCGGCATCGGGGATGAGCAGTTCTTC
size: -; V: TRBV2; J: TRBJ2-3; D: -; CDR3: CASSALTDTQYF; DNA: TGTGCCAGCAGTGCCCTAACAGATACGCAGTATTTT
size: few; V: TRBV7-8; J: TRBJ2-1; D: TRBD2; CDR3: CASRAIAGGNNEQFF; DNA: TGTGCCAGCAGAGCTATAGCGGGGGGGAACAATGAGCAGTTCTTC
size: -; V: TRBV28; J: TRBJ1-2; D: -; CDR3: CASSPDRNYGYTF; DNA: TGTGCCAGCAGTCCGGACAGAAACTATGGCTACACCTTC
size: -; V: TRBV6-5; J: TRBJ1-4; D: -; CDR3: CASRVGGANEKLFF; DNA: TGTGCCAGCCGTGTCGGGGGAGCTAATGAAAAACTGTTTTTT
size: once; V: TRBV11-2; J: TRBJ2-5; D: -; CDR3: CASGGGQPQETQYF; DNA: TGTGCCAGCGGCGGGGGACAGCCCCAAGAGACCCAGTACTTC
size: -; V: TRBV6-1; J: TRBJ1-6; D: -; CDR3: CASRLYDNSPLHF; DNA: TGTGCCAGCAGGCTATATGATAATTCACCCCTCCACTTT
size: -; V: TRBV6-5; J: TRBJ2-1; D: -; CDR3: CASSYGTEQFF; DNA: TGTGCCAGCAGTTACGGGACTGAGCAGTTCTTC
size: few; V: TRBV9; J: TRBJ2-3; D: TRBD2; CDR3: CASSISGTSTDTQYF; DNA: TGTGCCAGCAGCATAAGCGGGACTAGCACAGATACGCAGTATTTT
size: -; V: TRBV9; J: TRBJ2-1; D: -; CDR3: CASSVSGYNEQFF; DNA: TGTGCCAGCAGCGTCTCGGGCTACAATGAGCAGTTCTTC
size: once; V: TRBV12-5; J: TRBJ2-2; D: -; CDR3: CASAGDSLNGELFF; DNA: TGTGCTAGTGCTGGGGACTCGCTTAACGGGGAGCTGTTTTTT
size: -; V: TRBV6-1; J: TRBJ1-4; D: TRBD1; CDR3: CASRDRVAEKLFF; DNA: TGTGCCAGCAGAGACAGGGTAGCTGAAAAACTGTTTTTT
size: -; V: TRBV14; J: TRBJ2-3; D: TRBD2; CDR3: CASSQDKRTSGGTHHPSTDTQYF; DNA: TGTGCCAGCAGCCAAGATAAGCGGACTAGCGGGGGGACCCACCACCCTAGCACAGATACGCAGTATTTT
size: -; V: TRBV6-1; J: TRBJ2-1; D: -; CDR3: CASSEALRGTRGEQFF; DNA: TGTGCCAGCAGTGAAGCGCTGCGGGGGACAAGGGGGGAGCAGTTCTTC
size: -; V: TRBV19; J: TRBJ1-5; D: -; CDR3: CASSIRYEQPQHF; DNA: TGTGCCAGTAGTATCCGGTACGAACAGCCCCAGCATTTT
size: once; V: TRBV6-1; J: TRBJ1-5; D: -; CDR3: CASSEGSGGFRGQPQHF; DNA: TGTGCCAGCAGTGAGGGGAGCGGTGGGTTTCGCGGACAGCCCCAGCATTTT
size: -; V: TRBV18; J: TRBJ2-1; D: TRBD2; CDR3: CASSPSRSGGTYNEQFF; DNA: TGTGCCAGCTCACCTTCTAGGAGCGGGGGGACCTACAATGAGCAGTTCTTC
size: -; V: TRBV6-1; J: TRBJ2-3; D: -; CDR3: CASSPLIGRTDTQYF; DNA: TGTGCCAGCAGCCCTCTCATTGGCAGGACAGATACGCAGTATTTT
size: few; V: TRBV5-1; J: TRBJ1-6; D: -; CDR3: CASSRGGARPDSPLHF; DNA: TGCGCCAGCAGCCGCGGGGGGGCCAGGCCTGATTCACCCCTCCACTTT
size: few; V: TRBV6-5; J: TRBJ1-2; D: -; CDR3: CASRPTGYGYTF; DNA: TGTGCCAGCAGGCCAACAGGCTATGGCTACACCTTC
size: -; V: TRBV9; J: TRBJ1-2; D: -; CDR3: CASSVEFQGNYGYTF; DNA: TGTGCCAGCAGCGTAGAGTTTCAGGGTAACTATGGCTACACCTTC
size: -; V: TRBV28; J: TRBJ2-2; D: TRBD1; CDR3: CASSPDRGPLRELFF; DNA: TGTGCCAGCTCGCCGGACAGGGGTCCTTTAAGGGAGCTGTTTTTT
size: -; V: TRBV6-6; J: TRBJ2-1; D: TRBD1; CDR3: CASRGQGARNEQFF; DNA: TGTGCCAGCAGGGGACAGGGGGCAAGGAATGAGCAGTTCTTC
size: -; V: TRBV6-1; J: TRBJ2-5; D: -; CDR3: CASSEGGTQYF; DNA: TGTGCCAGCAGTGAAGGAGGGACCCAGTACTTC
size: -; V: TRBV7-2; J: TRBJ2-6; D: -; CDR3: CASSLAGVSGANVLTF; DNA: TGTGCCAGCAGCTTAGCGGGCGTCTCTGGGGCCAACGTCCTGACTTTC
size: -; V: TRBV18; J: TRBJ1-2; D: -; CDR3: CASSPWGGGGYTF; DNA: TGTGCCAGCTCACCATGGGGGGGCGGTGGCTACACCTTC